The sequence of this T cell receptor beta chain was determined in a study of control samples from healthy donors and cancer patients. TCRdb keeps only in-frame clones here, not all; method: immunoSEQ multiplex PCR. The data contain approximately 76,000 clones, around 84% of them singletons. The V end lost 2 bases, the J end lost 11 bases, and 15 bases lay between the germline ends. The germline V gene has CDR1 MNHNY and CDR2 SVGAGI (reference sequence). This CDR3 comprises 13 residues. Sequenced sample: PBMCs. This TCR was sampled from a man aged 55 to 70 with head and neck cancer. The chain links TRBV6-6 to TRBJ1-1; no clear D gene. The DNA for the CDR3 is TGTGCCAGCAGTTACGAATTGGAGGGCCGGGCTTTCTTT. It encodes CASSYELEGRAFF.